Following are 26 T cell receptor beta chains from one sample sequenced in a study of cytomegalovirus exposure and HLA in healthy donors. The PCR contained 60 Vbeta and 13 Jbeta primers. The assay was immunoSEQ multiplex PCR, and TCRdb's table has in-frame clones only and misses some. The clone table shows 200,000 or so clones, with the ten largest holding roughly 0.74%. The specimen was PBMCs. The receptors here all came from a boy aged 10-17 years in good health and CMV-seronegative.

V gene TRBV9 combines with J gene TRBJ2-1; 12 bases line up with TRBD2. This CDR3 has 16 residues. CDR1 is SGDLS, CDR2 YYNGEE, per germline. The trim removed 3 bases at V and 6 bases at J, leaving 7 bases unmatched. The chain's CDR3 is CASSARLAGALNEQFF. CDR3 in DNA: TGTGCCAGCAGCGCCCGACTAGCGGGGGCCCTCAATGAGCAGTTCTTC.

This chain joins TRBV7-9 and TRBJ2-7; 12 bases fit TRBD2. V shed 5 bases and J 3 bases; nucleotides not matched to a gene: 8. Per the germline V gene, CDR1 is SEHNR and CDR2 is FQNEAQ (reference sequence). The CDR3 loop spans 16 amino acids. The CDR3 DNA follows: TGTGCCAGCAGCCCAAGACTAGCGGGGGCGTACTACGAGCAGTACTTC. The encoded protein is CASSPRLAGAYYEQYF.

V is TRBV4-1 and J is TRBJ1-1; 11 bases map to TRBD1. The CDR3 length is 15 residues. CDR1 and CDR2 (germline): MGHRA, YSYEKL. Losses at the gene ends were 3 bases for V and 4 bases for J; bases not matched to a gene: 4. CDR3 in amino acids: CASSQPGTGGTEAFF. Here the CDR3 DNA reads TGCGCCAGCAGCCAGCCCGGGACAGGGGGCACTGAAGCTTTCTTT.

The DNA of the CDR3 is TGTGCCAGCAGCTCCCTAGGCACTGAAGCTTTCTTT. Protein product: CASSSLGTEAFF. The chain employs TRBV7-3 and TRBJ1-1; D not resolved. Trimming left V 4 bases short and J 4 bases short, with 7 bases between. Germline V gene sequence: CDR1 SGHTA, CDR2 FQGTGA. CDR3 length: 12 residues.

The CDR3, as DNA: TGTGCCAGTAGTATAGGGACAGCTCGAGAGACCCAGTACTTC. This gives the protein CASSIGTARETQYF. The chain couples TRBV19 to TRBJ2-5, with a weak D call TRBD1 (6 bases). This CDR3 has 14 amino acids. V was trimmed by 1 base and J by 4 bases, leaving 10 bases between them. Germline CDR1 and CDR2: LNHDA and SQIVND (reference sequence).

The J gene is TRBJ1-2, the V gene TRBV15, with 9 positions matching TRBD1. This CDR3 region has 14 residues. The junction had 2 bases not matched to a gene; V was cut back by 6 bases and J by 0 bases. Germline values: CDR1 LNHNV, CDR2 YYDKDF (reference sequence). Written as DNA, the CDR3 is TGTGCCACCAGGACAGGGGGTGCTAACTATGGCTACACCTTC. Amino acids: CATRTGGANYGYTF.

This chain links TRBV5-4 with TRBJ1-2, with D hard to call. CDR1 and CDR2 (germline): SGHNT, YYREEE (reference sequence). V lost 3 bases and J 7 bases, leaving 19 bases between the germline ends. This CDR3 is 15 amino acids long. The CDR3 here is CASSSRGDGKGGYTF. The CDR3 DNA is TGTGCCAGCAGCTCGCGGGGTGATGGGAAAGGTGGCTACACCTTC.

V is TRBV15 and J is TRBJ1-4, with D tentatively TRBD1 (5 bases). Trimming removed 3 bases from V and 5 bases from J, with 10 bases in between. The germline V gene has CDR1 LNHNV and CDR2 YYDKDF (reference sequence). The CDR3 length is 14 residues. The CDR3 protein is CATSSDRNNEKLFF. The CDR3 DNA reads TGTGCCACCAGCAGTGACAGAAACAATGAAAAACTGTTTTTT.

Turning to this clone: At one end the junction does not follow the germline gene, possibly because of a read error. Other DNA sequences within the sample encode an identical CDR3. Written as DNA, the CDR3 is TGTGCCAGCATACAGGGCAAAGTCTTAAGTAGCAATCAGCCCCAGCATTTC. It encodes CASIQGKVLSSNQPQHF. The rearrangement joins TRBV7-2 to TRBJ1-5; D is perhaps TRBD1 (6 bases). The CDR3 has 17 residues. Germline CDR1 and CDR2: SGHTA and FQGNSA.

CDR3: CASSEALVYEQYF. CDR3 nucleotides: TGTGCCAGCAGTGAAGCGCTAGTCTACGAGCAGTACTTC. J is TRBJ2-7 and V is TRBV6-1; no clear D. Germline CDR1 reads MNHNS; CDR2 reads SASEGT. V lost 0 bases, J lost 3 bases, and 6 bases lay in between. The CDR3 loop spans 13 amino acids.

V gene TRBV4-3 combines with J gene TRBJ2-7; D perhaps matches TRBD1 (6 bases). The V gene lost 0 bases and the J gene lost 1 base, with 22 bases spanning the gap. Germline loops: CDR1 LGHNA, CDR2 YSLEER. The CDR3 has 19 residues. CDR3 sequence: CASSQDRTQGSQVSYEQYF. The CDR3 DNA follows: TGCGCCAGCAGCCAAGATAGGACACAGGGAAGTCAAGTATCCTACGAGCAGTACTTC.

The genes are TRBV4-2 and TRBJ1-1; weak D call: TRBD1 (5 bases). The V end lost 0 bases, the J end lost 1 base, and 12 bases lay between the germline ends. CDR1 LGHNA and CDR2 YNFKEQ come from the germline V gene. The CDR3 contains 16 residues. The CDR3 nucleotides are TGTGCCAGCAGCCAAGATCAAAGACAGAAGAACACTGAAGCTTTCTTT. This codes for CASSQDQRQKNTEAFF.

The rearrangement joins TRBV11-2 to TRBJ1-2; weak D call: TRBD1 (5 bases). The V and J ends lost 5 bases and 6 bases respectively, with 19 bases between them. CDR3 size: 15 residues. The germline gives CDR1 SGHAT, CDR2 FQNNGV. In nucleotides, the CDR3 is TGTGCCAGCAGCCAAGGTGGGGAGGGGCGTCATGGCTACACCTTC. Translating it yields CASSQGGEGRHGYTF.

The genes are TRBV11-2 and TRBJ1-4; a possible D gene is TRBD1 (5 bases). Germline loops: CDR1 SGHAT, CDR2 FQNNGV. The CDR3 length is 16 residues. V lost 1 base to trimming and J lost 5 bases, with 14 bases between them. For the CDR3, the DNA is TGTGCCAGCAGCTTAGGGGGATCATGGACAAATGAAAAACTGTTTTTT. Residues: CASSLGGSWTNEKLFF.

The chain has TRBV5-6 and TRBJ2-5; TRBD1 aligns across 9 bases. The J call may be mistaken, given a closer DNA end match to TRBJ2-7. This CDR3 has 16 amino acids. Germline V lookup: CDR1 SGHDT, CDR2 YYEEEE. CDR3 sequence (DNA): TGTGCCAGCAGCTTGGCCTCGGGACAGGGTCTCCACGAGCAGTACTTC. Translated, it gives CASSLASGQGLHEQYF.

As DNA, the CDR3 is TGTGCCAGCAGTAGCAGGGGCAACTACGAGCAGTACTTC. As protein: CASSSRGNYEQYF. The gene calls are TRBV2 and TRBJ2-7; D may be TRBD1 (6 bases). The germline V gene encodes CDR1 SNHLY and CDR2 FYNNEI. The CDR3 runs 13 residues. V was trimmed by 5 bases and J by 3 bases, leaving 11 bases between them.

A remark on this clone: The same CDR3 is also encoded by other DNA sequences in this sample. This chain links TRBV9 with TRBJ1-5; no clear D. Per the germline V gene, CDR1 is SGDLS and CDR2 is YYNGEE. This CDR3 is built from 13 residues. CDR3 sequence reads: CASGRGEIQPQHF. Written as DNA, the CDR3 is TGTGCGAGCGGGCGGGGAGAAATTCAGCCCCAGCATTTT.

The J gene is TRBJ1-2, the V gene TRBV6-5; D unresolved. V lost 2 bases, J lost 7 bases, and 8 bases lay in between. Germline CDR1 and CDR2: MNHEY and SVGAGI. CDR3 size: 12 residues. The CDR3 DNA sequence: TGTGCCAGCAGTTACCCGGCGGGTGGCTACACCTTC. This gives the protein CASSYPAGGYTF.

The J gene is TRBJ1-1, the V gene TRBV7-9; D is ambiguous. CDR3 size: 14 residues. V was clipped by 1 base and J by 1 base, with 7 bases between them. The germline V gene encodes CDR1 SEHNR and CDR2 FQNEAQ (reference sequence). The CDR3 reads CASSLVEGNTEAFF. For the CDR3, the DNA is TGTGCCAGCAGCTTAGTCGAGGGGAACACTGAAGCTTTCTTT.

CDR3: CASRRPPAGGGELFF. In DNA form, the CDR3 reads TGTGCCAGCAGGCGCCCACCAGCCGGGGGCGGGGAGCTGTTTTTT. The chain employs TRBV6-5 and TRBJ2-2; maybe TRBD2 (6 bases). The germline V gene encodes CDR1 MNHEY and CDR2 SVGAGI. V was cut by 6 bases and J by 7 bases, with 18 bases left in between. This CDR3 contains 15 residues.

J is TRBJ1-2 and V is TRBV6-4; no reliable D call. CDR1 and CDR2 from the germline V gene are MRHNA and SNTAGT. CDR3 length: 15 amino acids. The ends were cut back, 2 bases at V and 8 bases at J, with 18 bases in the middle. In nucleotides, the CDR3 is TGTGCCAGCAGTGACCGTCCAGACACCACTGGCGGCTACACCTTC. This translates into CASSDRPDTTGGYTF.

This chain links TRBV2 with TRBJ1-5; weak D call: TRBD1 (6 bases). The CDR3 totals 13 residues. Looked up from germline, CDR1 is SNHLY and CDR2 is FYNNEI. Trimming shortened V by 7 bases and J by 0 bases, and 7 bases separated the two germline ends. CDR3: CASKGDSNQPQHF. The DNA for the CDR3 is TGTGCCAGCAAGGGGGATAGCAATCAGCCCCAGCATTTT.

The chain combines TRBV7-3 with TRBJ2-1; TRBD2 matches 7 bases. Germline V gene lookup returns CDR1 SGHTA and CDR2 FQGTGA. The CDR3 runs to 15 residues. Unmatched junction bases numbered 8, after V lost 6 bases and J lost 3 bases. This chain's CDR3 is CASRISGGFYNEQFF. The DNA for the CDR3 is TGTGCCAGCAGAATATCGGGGGGTTTCTACAATGAGCAGTTCTTC.

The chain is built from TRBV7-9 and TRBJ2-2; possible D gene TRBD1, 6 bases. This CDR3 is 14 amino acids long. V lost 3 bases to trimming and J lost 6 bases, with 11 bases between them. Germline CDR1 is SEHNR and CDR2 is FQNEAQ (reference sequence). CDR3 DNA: TGTGCCAGCAGCTTTGACAGGACCGCCGGGGAGCTGTTTTTT. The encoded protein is CASSFDRTAGELFF.

CDR3 in DNA: TGTGCCAGCAGTTACCCGGAGAACAATGAGCAGTTCTTC. Residues: CASSYPENNEQFF. This chain connects TRBV6-6 to TRBJ2-1; D ambiguous. Germline CDR1 is MNHNY and CDR2 is SVGAGI (reference sequence). V was cut by 2 bases and J by 5 bases, with 7 bases left in between. The CDR3 has 13 amino acids.

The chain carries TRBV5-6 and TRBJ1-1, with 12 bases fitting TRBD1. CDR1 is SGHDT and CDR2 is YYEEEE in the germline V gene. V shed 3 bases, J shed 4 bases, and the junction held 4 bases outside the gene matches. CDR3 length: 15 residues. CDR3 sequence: CASSYGTGGGTEAFF. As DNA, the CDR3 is TGTGCCAGCAGCTACGGGACAGGGGGCGGCACTGAAGCTTTCTTT.